The 6 T cell receptor beta chains below all came from one sample that was sequenced in a study of human T cells and chemical hapten exposure. A single record per CDR3 protein comes from TCRdb applying MiXCR to the RACE reads. This table has 150,000 to 200,000 distinct CDR3 sequences, approximately 15% appearing once. This sample's time point: patch test 1, 2 weeks after DPC sensitization. Treatment indicated: therapeutic diphenylcyclopropenone sensitization with weekly scalp DPC. Source: whole blood, taken in connection with sensitization to the hapten diphenylcyclopropenone (DPC). Source of these receptors: a woman aged 25 to 39 with alopecia areata. Some clones in this sample may be carry-over from other donors' samples.

This clonotype showed up just a few times. V usage is TRBV11-2 and J usage is TRBJ2-1; TRBD2 matches 10 bases. Germline V gene sequence: CDR1 SGHAT, CDR2 FQNNGV. The CDR3 totals 20 residues. With 1 base clipped from V and 10 bases from J, the junction kept 22 bases outside the gene matches. This chain's CDR3 is CASSLAQMGLAGVSDGEQFF. CDR3 DNA: TGTGCCAGCAGCTTAGCCCAAATGGGGCTAGCGGGAGTCAGCGACGGGGAGCAGTTCTTC.

The V and J genes are TRBV7-2 and TRBJ2-3, with D possibly being TRBD1 (5 bases). Per the germline V gene, CDR1 is SGHTA and CDR2 is FQGNSA. V lost 0 bases and J lost 7, with 8 bases in between. The CDR3 is 13 residues long. Here the CDR3 DNA reads TGTGCCAGCAGCTTAGCGGGGCTAAATACGCAGTATTTT. Its translation is CASSLAGLNTQYF.

The chain joins TRBV7-8 to TRBJ2-7, with TRBD2 as a possible D gene (7 bases). CDR1 is SGHVS and CDR2 is FQNEAQ in the germline V gene. The CDR3 is 14 amino acids. Trimming pared 1 base from V and 6 bases from J, leaving 13 bases between. The CDR3 is CASSLGAGAPEQYF. In DNA, the CDR3 is TGTGCCAGCAGCTTAGGGGCGGGGGCACCCGAGCAGTACTTC. Supplemented by reference TRBV7-8 and TRBJ2-7, the full variable domain reads GAGVSQSPRYKVAKRGQDVALRCDPISGHVSLFWYQQALGQGPEFLTYFQNEAQLDKSGLPSDRFFAERPEGSVSTLKIQRTQQEDSAVYLCASSLGAGAPEQYFGPGTRLTVT.

In its sample, this clonotype was seen many times. CDR3 in amino acids: CASSRRQGSGNTIYF. The CDR3 nucleotides read TGTGCCAGCAGCAGGAGGCAGGGCTCTGGAAACACCATATATTTT. J is TRBJ1-3 and V is TRBV13; TRBD1 is a possible D gene (5 bases). The V end was cut by 5 bases, the J end by 0 bases, with 11 bases between. The CDR3 runs 15 residues. Germline V gene lookup returns CDR1 PRHDT and CDR2 FYEKMQ (reference sequence).

This clonotype has at least ten counts. The CDR3 here is CASSLGTGSGTDTQYF. Written as DNA, the CDR3 is TGCGCCAGCAGCTTGGGCACAGGGAGTGGCACAGATACGCAGTATTTT. The chain has TRBV5-1 and TRBJ2-3, with a weak D call TRBD1 (6 bases). Looked up from germline, CDR1 is SGHRS and CDR2 is YFSETQ. This CDR3 has 16 residues. Trimming cost V 0 bases and J 1 base, with 12 bases left between them.

The genes are TRBV5-1 and TRBJ2-3; D is uncertain. The CDR3 runs 14 residues. The V end was cut by 4 bases, the J end by 2 bases, with 11 bases between. Germline CDR1 and CDR2: SGHRS and YFSETQ. This CDR3 is CASSPGRATDTQYF. Written as DNA, the CDR3 is TGCGCCAGCAGCCCCGGACGGGCCACAGATACGCAGTATTTT.